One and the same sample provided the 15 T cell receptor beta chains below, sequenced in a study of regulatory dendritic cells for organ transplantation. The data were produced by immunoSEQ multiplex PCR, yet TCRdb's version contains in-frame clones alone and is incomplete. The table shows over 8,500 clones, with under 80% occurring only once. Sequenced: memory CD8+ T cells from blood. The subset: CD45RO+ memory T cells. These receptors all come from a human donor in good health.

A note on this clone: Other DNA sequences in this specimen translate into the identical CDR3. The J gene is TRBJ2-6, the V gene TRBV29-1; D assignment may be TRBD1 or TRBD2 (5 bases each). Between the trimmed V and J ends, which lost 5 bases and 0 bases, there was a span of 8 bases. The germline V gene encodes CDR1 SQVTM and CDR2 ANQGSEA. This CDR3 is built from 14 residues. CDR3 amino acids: CSVRGVSGANVLTF. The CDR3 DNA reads TGCAGCGTTAGAGGGGTCTCTGGGGCCAACGTCCTGACTTTC.

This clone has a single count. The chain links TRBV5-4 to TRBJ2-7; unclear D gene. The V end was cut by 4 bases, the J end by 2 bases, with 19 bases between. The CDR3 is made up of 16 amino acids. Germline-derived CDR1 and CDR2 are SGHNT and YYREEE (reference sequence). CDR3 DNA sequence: TGTGCCAGCAGCCCTGTAGAGGACGGAGTTCCCTACGAGCAGTACTTC. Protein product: CASSPVEDGVPYEQYF.

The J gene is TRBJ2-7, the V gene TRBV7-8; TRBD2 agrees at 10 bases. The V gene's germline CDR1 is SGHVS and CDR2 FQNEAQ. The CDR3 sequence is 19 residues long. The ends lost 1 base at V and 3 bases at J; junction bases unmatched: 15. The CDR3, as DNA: TGTGCCAGCAGCTTAGGCCACCGAAGAGCTAGCGGGAGCGTCTACGAGCAGTACTTC. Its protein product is CASSLGHRRASGSVYEQYF.

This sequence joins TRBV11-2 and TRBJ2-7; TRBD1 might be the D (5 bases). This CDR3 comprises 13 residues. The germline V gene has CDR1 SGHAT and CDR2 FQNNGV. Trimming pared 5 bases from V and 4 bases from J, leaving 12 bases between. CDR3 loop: CASSPDMGYEQYF. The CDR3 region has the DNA TGTGCCAGCAGCCCGGACATGGGATACGAGCAGTACTTC. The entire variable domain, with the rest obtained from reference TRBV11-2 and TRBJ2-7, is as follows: EAGVAQSPRYKIIEKRQSVAFWCNPISGHATLYWYQQILGQGPKLLIQFQNNGVVDDSQLPKDRFSAERLKGVDSTLKIQPAKLEDSAVYLCASSPDMGYEQYFGPGTRLTVT.

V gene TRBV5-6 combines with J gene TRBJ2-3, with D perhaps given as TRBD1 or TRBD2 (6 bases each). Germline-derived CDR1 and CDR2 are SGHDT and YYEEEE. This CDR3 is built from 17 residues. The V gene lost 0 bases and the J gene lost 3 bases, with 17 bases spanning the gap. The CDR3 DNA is TGTGCCAGCAGCTTGGCCTTTGGCTGGGGGGCGACAGATACGCAGTATTTT. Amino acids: CASSLAFGWGATDTQYF.

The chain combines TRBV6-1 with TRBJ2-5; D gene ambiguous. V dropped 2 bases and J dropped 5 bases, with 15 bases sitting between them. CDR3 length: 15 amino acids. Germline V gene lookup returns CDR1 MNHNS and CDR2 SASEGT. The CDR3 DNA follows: TGTGCCAGCAGTGAATACCTGCCGGGCAGCGAGACCCAGTACTTC. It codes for CASSEYLPGSETQYF.

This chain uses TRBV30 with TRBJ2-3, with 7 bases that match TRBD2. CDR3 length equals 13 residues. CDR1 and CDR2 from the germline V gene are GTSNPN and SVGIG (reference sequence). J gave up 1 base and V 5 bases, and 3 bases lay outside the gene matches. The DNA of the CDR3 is TGTGCCTGGTCTGCGGGGGGCACAGATACGCAGTATTTT. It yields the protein CAWSAGGTDTQYF.

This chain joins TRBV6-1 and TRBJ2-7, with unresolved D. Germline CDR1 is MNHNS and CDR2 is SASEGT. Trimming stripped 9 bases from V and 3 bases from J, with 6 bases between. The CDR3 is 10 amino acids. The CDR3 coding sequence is TGTGCCAGTAATTACTACGAGCAGTACTTC. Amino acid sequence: CASNYYEQYF.

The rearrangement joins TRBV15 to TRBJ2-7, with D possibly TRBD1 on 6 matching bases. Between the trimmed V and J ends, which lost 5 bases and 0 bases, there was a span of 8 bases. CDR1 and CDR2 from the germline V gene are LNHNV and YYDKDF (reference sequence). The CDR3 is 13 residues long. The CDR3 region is CATSQGYSYEQYF. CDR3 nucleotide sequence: TGTGCCACCAGCCAGGGGTACTCCTACGAGCAGTACTTC. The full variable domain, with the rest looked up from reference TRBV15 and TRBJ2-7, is DAMVIQNPRYQVTQFGKPVTLSCSQTLNHNVMYWYQQKSSQAPKLLFHYYDKDFNNEADTPDNFQSRRPNTSFCFLDIRSPGLGDTAMYLCATSQGYSYEQYFGPGTRLTVT.

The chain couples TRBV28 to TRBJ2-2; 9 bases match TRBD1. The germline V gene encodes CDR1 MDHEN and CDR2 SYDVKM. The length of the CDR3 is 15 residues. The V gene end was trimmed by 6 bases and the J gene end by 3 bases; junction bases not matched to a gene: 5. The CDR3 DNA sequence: TGTGCCAGCAGCCCGGGACAGGGTCACACCGGGGAGCTGTTTTTT. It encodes CASSPGQGHTGELFF.

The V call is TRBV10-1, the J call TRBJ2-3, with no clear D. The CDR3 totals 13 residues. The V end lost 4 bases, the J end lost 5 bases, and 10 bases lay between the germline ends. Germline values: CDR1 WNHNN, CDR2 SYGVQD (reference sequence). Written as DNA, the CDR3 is TGCGCCAGCAGTGCGATAGACGGAGATACGCAGTATTTT. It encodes CASSAIDGDTQYF.

Here the CDR3 DNA reads TGCGCCAGCAGCCAAGTCGCCCTTAGTGGGCACACTGAAGCTTTCTTT. Translating gives CASSQVALSGHTEAFF. V gene TRBV4-1 combines with J gene TRBJ1-1, with D uncertain. The CDR3 is made up of 16 amino acids. V lost 1 base, J lost 3 bases, and 15 bases lay in between. Germline V gene lookup returns CDR1 MGHRA and CDR2 YSYEKL.

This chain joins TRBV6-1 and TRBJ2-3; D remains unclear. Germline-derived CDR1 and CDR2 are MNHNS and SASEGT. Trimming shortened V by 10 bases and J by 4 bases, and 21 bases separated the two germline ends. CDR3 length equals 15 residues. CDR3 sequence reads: CAITRTLQAADTQYF. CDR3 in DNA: TGTGCCATAACACGAACCCTCCAGGCGGCAGATACGCAGTATTTT.

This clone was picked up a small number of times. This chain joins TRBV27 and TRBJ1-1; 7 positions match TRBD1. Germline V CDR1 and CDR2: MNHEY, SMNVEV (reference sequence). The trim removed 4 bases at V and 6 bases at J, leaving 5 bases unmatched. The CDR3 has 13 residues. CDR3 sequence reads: CASSSYRGSEAFF. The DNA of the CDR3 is TGTGCCAGCAGTTCCTACAGGGGCTCTGAAGCTTTCTTT.

CDR3 loop: CASSYRGPTASGEQYF. The CDR3 DNA is TGTGCCAGCAGTTACCGGGGTCCGACAGCCTCTGGCGAGCAGTACTTC. The V call is TRBV6-5, the J call TRBJ2-5; D tentatively fits TRBD1 or TRBD2 (5 bases each). TRBJ2-7 matches the DNA end more closely, so the J call is doubtful. The CDR3 covers 16 residues. Looked up from germline, CDR1 is MNHEY and CDR2 is SVGAGI.